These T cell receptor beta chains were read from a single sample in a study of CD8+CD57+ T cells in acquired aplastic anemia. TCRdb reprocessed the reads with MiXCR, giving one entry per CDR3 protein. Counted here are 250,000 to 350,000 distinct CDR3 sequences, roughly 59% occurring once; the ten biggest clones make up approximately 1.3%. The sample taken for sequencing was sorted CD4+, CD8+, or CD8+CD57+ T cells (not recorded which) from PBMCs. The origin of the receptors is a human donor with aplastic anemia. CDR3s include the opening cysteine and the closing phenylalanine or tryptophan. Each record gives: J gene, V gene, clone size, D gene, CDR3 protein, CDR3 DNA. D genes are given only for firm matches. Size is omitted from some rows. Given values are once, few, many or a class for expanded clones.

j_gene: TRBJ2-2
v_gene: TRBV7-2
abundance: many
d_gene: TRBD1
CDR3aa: CATRTGGSTGELFF
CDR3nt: TGTGCCACCAGGACAGGGGGGAGCACCGGGGAGCTGTTTTTT

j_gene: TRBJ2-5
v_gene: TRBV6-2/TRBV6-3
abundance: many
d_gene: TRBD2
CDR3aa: CASRNLRLAGVRDQETQYF
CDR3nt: TGTGCCAGCAGAAACCTACGACTAGCGGGAGTCAGGGATCAAGAGACCCAGTACTTC

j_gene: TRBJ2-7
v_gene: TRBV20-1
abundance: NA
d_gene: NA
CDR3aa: CSATYEQYF
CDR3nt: TGCAGTGCCACCTACGAGCAGTACTTC

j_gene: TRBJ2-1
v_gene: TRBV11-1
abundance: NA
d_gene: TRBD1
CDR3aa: CASSQEGGPLDEQFF
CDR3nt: TGTGCCAGCAGCCAAGAAGGGGGCCCCTTGGATGAGCAGTTCTTC

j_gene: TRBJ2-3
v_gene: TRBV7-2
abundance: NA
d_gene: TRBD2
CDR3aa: CASSFSGGDLNTQYF
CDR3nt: TGTGCCAGCAGCTTCAGCGGGGGGGACCTTAATACGCAGTATTTT

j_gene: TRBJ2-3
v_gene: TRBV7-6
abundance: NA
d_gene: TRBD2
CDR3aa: CASSLAPSGGGQF
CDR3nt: TGTGCCAGCAGCTTAGCGCCTAGCGGGGGGGGCCAGTTT

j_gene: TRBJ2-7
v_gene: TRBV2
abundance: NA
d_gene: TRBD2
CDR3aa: CASSDRTSGGPQYF
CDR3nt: TGTGCCAGCAGTGATAGGACTAGCGGGGGGCCCCAGTACTTC

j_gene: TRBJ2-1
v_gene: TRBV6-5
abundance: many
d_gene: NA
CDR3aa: CASRLQGRVNEQFF
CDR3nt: TGTGCCAGCAGGCTTCAGGGAAGGGTCAATGAGCAGTTCTTC

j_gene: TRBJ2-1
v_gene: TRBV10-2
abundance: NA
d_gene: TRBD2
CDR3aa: CASSRDGGGGSYNEQFF
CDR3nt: TGCGCCAGCAGCAGGGACGGGGGGGGCGGCTCCTACAATGAGCAGTTCTTC

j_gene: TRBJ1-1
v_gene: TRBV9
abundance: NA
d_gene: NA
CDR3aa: CASSDHPQGSHNTEAFF
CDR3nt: TGTGCCAGCAGCGATCATCCTCAGGGGTCCCATAACACTGAAGCTTTCTTT

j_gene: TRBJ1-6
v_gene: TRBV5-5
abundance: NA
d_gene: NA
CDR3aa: CASSQGANSPLHF
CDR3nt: TGCGCCAGCAGCCAAGGAGCGAATTCACCCCTCCACTTT

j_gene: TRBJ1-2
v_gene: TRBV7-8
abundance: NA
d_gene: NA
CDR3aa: CASSLDRSNYGYTF
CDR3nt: TGTGCCAGCAGCTTAGATAGGTCTAACTATGGCTACACCTTC

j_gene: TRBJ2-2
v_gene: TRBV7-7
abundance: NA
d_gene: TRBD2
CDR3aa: CASSALAGADGELFF
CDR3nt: TGTGCTAGCAGCGCCCTAGCGGGAGCGGACGGGGAGCTGTTTTTT

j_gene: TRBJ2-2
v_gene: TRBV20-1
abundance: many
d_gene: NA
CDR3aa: CSARDYRDTGELFF
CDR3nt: TGCAGTGCTAGAGATTACCGAGACACCGGGGAGCTGTTTTTT

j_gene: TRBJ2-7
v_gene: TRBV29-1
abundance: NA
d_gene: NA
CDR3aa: CSVELLQDRGPYEQYF
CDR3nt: TGCAGCGTAGAACTCTTACAGGACCGTGGTCCCTACGAGCAGTACTTC

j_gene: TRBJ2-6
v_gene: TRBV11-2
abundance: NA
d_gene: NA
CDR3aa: CASSLSLNSGANVLTF
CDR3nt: TGTGCCAGCAGCTTAAGTCTGAACTCTGGGGCCAACGTCCTGACTTTC

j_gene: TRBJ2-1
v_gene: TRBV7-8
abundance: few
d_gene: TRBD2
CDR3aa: CASWGGNEQFF
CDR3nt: TGTGCCAGTTGGGGGGGCAATGAGCAGTTCTTC

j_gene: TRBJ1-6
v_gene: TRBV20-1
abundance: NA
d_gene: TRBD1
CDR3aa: CSAKPGQGKPLHF
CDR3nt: TGCAGTGCCAAACCGGGACAGGGTAAACCCCTCCACTTT

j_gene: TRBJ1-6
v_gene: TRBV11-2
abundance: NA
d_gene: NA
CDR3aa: CASSPLGQYNSPLHF
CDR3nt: TGTGCCAGCAGCCCTTTGGGACAATATAATTCACCCCTCCACTTT

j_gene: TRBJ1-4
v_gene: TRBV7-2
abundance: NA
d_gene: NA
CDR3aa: CASSKQGRDEKLFF
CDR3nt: TGTGCCAGCAGCAAACAGGGAAGGGATGAAAAACTGTTTTTT

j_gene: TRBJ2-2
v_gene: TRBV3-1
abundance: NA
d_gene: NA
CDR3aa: CASSLRLLRRDQRTGELFF
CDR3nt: TGTGCCAGCAGCCTCCGACTTCTTCGCCGGGACCAGCGCACCGGGGAGCTGTTTTTT

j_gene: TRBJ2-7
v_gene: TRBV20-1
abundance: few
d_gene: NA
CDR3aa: CSASSREPTYEQYF
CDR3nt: TGCAGTGCTAGCTCTCGAGAACCCACCTACGAGCAGTACTTC

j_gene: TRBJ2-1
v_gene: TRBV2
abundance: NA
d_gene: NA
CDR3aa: CASSEQGAAYNEQFF
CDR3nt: TGTGCCAGCAGTGAACAGGGAGCGGCGTACAATGAGCAGTTCTTC

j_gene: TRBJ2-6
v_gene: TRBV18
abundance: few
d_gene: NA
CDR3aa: CASSPVRISGANVLTF
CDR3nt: TGTGCCAGCTCACCCGTTAGGATCTCTGGGGCCAACGTCCTGACTTTC

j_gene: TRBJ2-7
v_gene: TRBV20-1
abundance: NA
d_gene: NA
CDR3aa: CSASRFRYEQYF
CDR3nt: TGCAGTGCTTCTAGATTCCGGTACGAGCAGTACTTC

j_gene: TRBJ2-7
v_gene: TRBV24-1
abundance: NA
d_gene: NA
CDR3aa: CATSGDADYEQYF
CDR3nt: TGTGCCACCAGTGGGGACGCAGACTACGAGCAGTACTTC

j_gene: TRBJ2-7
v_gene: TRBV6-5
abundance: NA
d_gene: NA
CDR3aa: CASSYAGGAYEQYF
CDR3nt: TGTGCCAGCAGTTACGCGGGCGGAGCCTACGAGCAGTACTTC

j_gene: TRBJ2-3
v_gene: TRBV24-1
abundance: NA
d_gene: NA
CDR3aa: CATSPRSGDTQYF
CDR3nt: TGTGCCACCAGCCCGCGGTCGGGAGATACGCAGTATTTT

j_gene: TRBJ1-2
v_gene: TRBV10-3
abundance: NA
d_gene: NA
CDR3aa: CAISRDHREGYTF
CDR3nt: TGTGCCATCAGCCGGGACCACAGGGAAGGCTACACCTTC

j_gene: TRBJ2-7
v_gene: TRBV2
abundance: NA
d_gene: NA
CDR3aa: CASSGWGVSSYEQYF
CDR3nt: TGTGCCAGCAGTGGATGGGGGGTTAGCTCCTACGAGCAGTACTTC

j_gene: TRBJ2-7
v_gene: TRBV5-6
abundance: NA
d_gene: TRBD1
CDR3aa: CASSQARAGTGPYEQYF
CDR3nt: TGTGCCAGCAGCCAAGCTCGTGCCGGGACAGGACCCTACGAGCAGTACTTC

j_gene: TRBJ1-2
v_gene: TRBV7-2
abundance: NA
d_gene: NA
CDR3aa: CASSLDRSMGGYTF
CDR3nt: TGTGCCAGCAGCTTAGACAGGTCCATGGGTGGCTACACCTTC

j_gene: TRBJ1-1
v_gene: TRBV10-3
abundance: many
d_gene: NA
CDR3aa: CAIGPGTHTEAFF
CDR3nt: TGTGCCATCGGTCCCGGGACCCACACTGAAGCTTTCTTT

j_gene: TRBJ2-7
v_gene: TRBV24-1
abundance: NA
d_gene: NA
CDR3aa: CATSDLAVSYEQYF
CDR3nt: TGTGCCACCAGTGATTTAGCAGTCTCCTACGAGCAGTACTTC

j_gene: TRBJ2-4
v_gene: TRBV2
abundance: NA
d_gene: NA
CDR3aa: CASSDPRNIQYF
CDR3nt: TGTGCCAGCAGTGACCCGAGAAACATTCAGTACTTC